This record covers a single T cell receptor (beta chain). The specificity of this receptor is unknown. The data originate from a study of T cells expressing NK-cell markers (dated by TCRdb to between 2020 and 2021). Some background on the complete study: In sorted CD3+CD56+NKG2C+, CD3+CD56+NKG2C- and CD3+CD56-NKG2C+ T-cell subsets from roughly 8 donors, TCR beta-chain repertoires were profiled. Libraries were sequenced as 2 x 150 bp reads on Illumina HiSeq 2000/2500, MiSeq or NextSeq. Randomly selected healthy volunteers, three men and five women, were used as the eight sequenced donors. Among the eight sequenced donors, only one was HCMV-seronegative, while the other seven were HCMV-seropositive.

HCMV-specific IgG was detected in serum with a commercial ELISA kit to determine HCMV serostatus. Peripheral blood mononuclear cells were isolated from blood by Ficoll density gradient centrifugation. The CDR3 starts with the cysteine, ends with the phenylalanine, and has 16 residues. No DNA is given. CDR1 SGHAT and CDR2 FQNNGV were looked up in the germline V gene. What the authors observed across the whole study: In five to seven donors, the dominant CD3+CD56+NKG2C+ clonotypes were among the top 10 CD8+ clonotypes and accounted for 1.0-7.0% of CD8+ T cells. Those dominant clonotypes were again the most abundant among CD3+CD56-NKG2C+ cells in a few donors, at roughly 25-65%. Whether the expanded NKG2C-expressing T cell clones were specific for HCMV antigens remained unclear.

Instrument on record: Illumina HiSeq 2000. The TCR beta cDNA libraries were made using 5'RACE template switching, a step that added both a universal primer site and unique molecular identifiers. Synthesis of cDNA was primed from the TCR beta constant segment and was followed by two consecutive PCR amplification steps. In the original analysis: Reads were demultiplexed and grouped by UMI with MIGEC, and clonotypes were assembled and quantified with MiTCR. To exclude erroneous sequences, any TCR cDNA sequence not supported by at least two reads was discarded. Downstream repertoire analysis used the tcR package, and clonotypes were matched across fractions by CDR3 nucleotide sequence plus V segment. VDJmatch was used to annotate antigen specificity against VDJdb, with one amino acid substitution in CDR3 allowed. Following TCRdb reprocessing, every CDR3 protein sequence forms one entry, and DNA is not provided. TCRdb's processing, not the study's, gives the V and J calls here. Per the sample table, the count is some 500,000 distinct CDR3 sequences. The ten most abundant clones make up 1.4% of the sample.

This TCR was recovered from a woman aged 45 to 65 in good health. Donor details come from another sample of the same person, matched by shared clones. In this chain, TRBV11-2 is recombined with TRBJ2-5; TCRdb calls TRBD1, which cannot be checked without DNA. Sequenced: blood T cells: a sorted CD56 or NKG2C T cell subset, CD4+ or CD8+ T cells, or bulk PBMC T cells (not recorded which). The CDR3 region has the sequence CASSWYGAGGGETQYF.